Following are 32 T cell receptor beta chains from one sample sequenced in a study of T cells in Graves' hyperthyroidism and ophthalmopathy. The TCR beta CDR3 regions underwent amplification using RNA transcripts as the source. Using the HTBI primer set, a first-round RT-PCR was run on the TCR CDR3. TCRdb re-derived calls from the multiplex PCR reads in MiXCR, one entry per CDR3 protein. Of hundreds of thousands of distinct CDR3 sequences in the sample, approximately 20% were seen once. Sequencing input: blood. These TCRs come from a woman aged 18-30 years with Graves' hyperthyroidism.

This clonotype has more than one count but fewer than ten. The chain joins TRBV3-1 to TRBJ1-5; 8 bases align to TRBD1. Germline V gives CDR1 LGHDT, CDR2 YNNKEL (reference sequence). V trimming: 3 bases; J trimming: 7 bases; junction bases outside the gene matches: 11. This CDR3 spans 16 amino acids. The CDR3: CASSHSFGQGRQPQHF. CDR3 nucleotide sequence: TGTGCCAGCAGCCACTCCTTTGGACAGGGTCGGCAGCCCCAGCATTTT.

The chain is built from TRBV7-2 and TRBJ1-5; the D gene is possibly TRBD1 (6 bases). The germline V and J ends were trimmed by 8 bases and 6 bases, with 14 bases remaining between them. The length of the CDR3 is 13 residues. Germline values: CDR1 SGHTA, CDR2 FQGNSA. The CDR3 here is CASGTGPGQPQHF. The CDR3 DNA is TGTGCCAGCGGCACAGGGCCTGGTCAGCCCCAGCATTTT.

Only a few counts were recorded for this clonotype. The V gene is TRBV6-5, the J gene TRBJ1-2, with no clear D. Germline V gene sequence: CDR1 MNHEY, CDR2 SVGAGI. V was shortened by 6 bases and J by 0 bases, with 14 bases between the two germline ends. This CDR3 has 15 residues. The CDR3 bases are TGTGCCAGCAGCCACTCGAGGGTAACTAACTATGGCTACACCTTC. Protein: CASSHSRVTNYGYTF.

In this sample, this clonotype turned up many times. The CDR3 nucleotides read TGTGCCAGCAGCCAGGTCTTCTATGGCTACACCTTC. It yields the protein CASSQVFYGYTF. The J gene is TRBJ1-2, the V gene TRBV3-1, with D unresolved. Trimming cost V 3 bases and J 4 bases, with 6 bases left between them. The CDR3 is 12 residues long. Germline lookup yields CDR1 LGHDT and CDR2 YNNKEL (reference sequence).

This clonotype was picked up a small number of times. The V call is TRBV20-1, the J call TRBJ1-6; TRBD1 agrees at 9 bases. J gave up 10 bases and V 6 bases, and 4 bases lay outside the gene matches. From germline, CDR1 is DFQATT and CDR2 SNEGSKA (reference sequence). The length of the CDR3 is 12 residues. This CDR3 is CSAWDRESPLHF. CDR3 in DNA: TGCAGTGCCTGGGACAGGGAATCACCCCTCCACTTT.

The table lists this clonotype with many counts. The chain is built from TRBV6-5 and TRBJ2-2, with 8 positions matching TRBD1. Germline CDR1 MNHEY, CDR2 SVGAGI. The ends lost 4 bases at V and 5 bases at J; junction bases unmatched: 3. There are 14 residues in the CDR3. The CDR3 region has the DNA TGTGCCAGCAGTTGGACAGGGAGAACCGGGGAGCTGTTTTTT. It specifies CASSWTGRTGELFF.

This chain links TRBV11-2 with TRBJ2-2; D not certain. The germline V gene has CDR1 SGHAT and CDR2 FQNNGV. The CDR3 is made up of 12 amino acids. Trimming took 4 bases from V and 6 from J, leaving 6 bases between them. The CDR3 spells CASSSRAGELFF. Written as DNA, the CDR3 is TGTGCCAGCAGCTCTAGGGCCGGGGAGCTGTTTTTT. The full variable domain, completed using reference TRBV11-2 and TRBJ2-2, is EAGVAQSPRYKIIEKRQSVAFWCNPISGHATLYWYQQILGQGPKLLIQFQNNGVVDDSQLPKDRFSAERLKGVDSTLKIQPAKLEDSAVYLCASSSRAGELFFGEGSRLTVL.

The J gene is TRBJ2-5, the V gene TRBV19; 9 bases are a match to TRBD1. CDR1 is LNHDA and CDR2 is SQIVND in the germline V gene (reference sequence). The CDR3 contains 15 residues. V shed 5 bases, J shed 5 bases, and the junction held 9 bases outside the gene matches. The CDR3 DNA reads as TGTGCCAGTAGTCCCACCGGGACAGGGTTGGAGACCCAGTACTTC. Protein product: CASSPTGTGLETQYF.

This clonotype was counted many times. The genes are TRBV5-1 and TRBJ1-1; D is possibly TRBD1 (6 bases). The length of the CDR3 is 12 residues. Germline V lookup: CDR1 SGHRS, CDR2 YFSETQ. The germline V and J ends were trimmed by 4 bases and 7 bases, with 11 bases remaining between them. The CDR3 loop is CASSLGQREAFF. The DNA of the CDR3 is TGCGCCAGCAGCCTTGGACAGCGTGAAGCTTTCTTT.

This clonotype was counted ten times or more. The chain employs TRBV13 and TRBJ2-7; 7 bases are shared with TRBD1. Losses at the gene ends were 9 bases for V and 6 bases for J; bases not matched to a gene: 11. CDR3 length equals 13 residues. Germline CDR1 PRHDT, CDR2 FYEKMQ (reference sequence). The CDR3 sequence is CASWDGQGVEQYF. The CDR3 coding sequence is TGTGCCAGTTGGGACGGCCAGGGGGTCGAGCAGTACTTC.

Here the CDR3 reads CASSLGHGYTF. The CDR3 DNA sequence: TGTGCCAGCAGCTTAGGACATGGCTACACCTTC. The chain combines TRBV13 with TRBJ1-2, with D uncertain. Trimming stripped 0 bases from V and 6 bases from J, with 2 bases between. Per the germline V gene, CDR1 is PRHDT and CDR2 is FYEKMQ (reference sequence). CDR3 length: 11 residues.

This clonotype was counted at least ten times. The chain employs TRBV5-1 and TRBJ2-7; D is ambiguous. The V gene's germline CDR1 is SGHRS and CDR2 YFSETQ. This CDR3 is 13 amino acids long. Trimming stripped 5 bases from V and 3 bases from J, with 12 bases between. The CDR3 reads CASSPDGFYEQYF. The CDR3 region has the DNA TGCGCCAGCAGTCCGGACGGATTCTACGAGCAGTACTTC.

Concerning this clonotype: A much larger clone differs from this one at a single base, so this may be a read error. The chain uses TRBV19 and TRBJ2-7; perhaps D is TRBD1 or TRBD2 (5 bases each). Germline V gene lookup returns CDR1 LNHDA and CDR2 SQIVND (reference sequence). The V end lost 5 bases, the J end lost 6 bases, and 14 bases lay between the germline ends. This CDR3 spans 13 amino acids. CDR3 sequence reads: CASSFRDVCEQYF. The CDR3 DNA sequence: TGTGCCAGTAGTTTCCGGGACGTCTGCGAGCAGTACTTC.

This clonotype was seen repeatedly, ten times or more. The CDR3 spells CASSGRLSTGELFF. The CDR3 nucleotides read TGTGCCAGCAGTGGGCGTTTAAGCACCGGGGAGCTGTTTTTT. The V and J genes are TRBV6-1 and TRBJ2-2; D is uncertain. There are 14 residues in the CDR3. CDR1 and CDR2 (germline): MNHNS, SASEGT. V dropped 4 bases and J dropped 4 bases, with 10 bases sitting between them.

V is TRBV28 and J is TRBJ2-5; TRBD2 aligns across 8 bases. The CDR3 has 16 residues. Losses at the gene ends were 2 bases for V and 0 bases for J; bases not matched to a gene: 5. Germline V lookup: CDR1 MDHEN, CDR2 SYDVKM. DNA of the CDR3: TGTGCCAGCAGTTTAGAGTTAGCGGGACACCAAGAGACCCAGTACTTC. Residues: CASSLELAGHQETQYF.

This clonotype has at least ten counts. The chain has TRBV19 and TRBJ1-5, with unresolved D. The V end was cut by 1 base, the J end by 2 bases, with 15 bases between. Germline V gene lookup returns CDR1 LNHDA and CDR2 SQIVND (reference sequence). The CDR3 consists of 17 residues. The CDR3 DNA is TGTGCCAGTAGTATAGGAGGTGCCCTATTGGGCAATCAGCCCCAGCATTTT. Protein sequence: CASSIGGALLGNQPQHF.

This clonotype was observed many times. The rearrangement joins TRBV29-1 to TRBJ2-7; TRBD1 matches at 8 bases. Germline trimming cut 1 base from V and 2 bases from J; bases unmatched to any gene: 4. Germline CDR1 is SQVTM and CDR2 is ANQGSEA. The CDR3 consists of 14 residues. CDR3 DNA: TGCAGCGTTGAAGGGACAGGGAGAGCCTACGAGCAGTACTTC. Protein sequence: CSVEGTGRAYEQYF.

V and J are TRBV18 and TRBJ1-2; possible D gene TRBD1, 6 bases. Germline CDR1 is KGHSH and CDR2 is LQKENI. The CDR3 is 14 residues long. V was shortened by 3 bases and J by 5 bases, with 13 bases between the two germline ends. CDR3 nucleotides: TGTGCCAGCTCACCCCAGGGGATGGGATATGGCTACACCTTC. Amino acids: CASSPQGMGYGYTF.

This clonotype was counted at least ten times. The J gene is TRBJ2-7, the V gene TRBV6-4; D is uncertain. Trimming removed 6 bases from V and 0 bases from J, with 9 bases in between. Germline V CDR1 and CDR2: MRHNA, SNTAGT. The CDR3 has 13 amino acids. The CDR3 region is CASSRLVSYEQYF. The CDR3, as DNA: TGTGCCAGCAGCCGACTTGTCTCCTACGAGCAGTACTTC.

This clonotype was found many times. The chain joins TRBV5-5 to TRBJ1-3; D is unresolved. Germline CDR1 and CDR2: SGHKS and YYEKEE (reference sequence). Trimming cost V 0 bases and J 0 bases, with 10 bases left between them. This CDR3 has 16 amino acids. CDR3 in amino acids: CASSLEATNSGNTIYF. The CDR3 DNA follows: TGTGCCAGCAGCTTGGAAGCCACCAACTCTGGAAACACCATATATTTT.

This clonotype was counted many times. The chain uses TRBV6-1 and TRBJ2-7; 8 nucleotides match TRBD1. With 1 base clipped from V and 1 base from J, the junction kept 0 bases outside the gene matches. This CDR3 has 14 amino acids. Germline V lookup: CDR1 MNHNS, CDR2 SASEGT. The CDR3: CASSEGTGSYEQYF. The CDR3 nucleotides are TGTGCCAGCAGTGAAGGGACAGGGTCCTACGAGCAGTACTTC.

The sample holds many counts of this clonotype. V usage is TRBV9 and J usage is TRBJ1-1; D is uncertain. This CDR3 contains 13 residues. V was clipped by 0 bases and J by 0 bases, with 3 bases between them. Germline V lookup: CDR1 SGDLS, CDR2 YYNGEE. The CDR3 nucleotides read TGTGCCAGCAGCGTAGAACTGAACACTGAAGCTTTCTTT. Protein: CASSVELNTEAFF.

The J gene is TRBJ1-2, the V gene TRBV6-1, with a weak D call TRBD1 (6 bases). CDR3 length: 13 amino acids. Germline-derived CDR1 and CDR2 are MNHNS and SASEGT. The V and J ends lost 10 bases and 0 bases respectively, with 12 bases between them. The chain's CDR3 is CATNRAANYGYTF. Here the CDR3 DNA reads TGTGCCACAAACAGGGCCGCTAACTATGGCTACACCTTC.

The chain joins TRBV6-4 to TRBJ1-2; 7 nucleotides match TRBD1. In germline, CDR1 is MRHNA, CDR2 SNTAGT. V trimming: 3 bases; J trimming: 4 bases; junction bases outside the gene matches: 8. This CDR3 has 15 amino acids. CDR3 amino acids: CASSENTGEAYGYTF. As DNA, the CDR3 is TGTGCCAGCAGTGAAAATACAGGGGAGGCCTATGGCTACACCTTC.

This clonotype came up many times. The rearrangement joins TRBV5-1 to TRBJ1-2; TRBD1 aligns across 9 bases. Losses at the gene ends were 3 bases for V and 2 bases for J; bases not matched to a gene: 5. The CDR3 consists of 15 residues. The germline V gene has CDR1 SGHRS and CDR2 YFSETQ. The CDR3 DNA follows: TGCGCCAGCAGCTCTTCCGGGACAGGGAACTATGGCTACACCTTC. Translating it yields CASSSSGTGNYGYTF.

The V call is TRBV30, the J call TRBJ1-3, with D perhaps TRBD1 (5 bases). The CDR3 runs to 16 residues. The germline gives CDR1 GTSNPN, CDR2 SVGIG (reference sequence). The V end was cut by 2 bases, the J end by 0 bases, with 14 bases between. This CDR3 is CAWSLPDTLSGNTIYF. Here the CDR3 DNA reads TGTGCCTGGAGTCTCCCGGACACCCTCTCTGGAAACACCATATATTTT.

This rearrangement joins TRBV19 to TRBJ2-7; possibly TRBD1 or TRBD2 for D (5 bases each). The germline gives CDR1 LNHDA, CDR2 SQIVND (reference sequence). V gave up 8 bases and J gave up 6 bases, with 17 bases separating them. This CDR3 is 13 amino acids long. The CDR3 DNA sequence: TGTGCCAGTCGCCCCGGGACCGCTTTCGAGCAGTACGTC. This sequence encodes CASRPGTAFEQYV.

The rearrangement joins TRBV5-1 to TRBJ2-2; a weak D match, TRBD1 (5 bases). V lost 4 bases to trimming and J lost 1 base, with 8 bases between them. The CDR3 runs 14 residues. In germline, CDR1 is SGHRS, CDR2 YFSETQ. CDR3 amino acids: CASSRTMNTGELFF. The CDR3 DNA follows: TGCGCCAGCAGCCGGACAATGAACACCGGGGAGCTGTTTTTT. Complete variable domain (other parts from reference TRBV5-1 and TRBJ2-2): KAGVTQTPRYLIKTRGQQVTLSCSPISGHRSVSWYQQTPGQGLQFLFEYFSETQRNKGNFPGRFSGRQFSNSRSEMNVSTLELGDSALYLCASSRTMNTGELFFGEGSRLTVL.

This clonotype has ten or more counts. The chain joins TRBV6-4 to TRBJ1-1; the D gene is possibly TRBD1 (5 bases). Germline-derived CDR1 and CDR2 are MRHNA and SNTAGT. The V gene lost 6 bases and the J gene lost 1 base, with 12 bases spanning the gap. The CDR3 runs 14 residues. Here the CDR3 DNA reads TGTGCCAGCAGCGAAGACAGCCAGAACACTGAAGCTTTCTTT. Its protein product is CASSEDSQNTEAFF.

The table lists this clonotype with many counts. In nucleotides, the CDR3 is TGTGCCTGTGGACTTACACAAGAGACCCAGTACTTC. The encoded protein is CACGLTQETQYF. The chain joins TRBV6-1 to TRBJ2-5, with D perhaps matching TRBD2 (5 bases). From germline, CDR1 is MNHNS and CDR2 SASEGT. The CDR3 extends over 12 amino acids. V lost 11 bases and J lost 2, with 12 bases in between.

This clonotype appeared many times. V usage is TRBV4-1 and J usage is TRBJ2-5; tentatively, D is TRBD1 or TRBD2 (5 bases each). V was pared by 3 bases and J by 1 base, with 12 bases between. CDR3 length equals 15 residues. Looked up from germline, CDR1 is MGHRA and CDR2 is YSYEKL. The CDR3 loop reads CASSHVGAGQETQYF. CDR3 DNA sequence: TGCGCCAGCAGCCATGTCGGGGCGGGCCAAGAGACCCAGTACTTC.

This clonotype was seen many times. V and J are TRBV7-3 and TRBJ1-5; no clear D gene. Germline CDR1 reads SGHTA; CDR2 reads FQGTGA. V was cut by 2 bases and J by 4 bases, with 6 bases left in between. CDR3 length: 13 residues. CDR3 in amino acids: CASSLALNQPQHF. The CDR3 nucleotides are TGTGCCAGCAGCTTAGCTTTGAATCAGCCCCAGCATTTT.